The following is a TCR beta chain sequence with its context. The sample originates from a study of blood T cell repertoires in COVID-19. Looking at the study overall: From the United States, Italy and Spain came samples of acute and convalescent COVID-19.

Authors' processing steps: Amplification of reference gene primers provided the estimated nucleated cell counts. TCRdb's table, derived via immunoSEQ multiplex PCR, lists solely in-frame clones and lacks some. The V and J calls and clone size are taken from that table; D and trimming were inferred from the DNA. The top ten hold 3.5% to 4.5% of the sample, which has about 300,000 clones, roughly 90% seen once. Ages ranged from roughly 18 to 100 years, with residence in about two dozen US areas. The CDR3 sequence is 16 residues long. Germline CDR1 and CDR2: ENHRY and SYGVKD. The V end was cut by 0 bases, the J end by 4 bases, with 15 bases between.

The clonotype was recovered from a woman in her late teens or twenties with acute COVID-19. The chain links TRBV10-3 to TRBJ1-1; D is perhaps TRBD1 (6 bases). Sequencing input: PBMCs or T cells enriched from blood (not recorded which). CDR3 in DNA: TGTGCCATCAGTGAGTCGAGGGGGGGCGTTGGCACTGAAGCTTTCTTT. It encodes CAISESRGGVGTEAFF.